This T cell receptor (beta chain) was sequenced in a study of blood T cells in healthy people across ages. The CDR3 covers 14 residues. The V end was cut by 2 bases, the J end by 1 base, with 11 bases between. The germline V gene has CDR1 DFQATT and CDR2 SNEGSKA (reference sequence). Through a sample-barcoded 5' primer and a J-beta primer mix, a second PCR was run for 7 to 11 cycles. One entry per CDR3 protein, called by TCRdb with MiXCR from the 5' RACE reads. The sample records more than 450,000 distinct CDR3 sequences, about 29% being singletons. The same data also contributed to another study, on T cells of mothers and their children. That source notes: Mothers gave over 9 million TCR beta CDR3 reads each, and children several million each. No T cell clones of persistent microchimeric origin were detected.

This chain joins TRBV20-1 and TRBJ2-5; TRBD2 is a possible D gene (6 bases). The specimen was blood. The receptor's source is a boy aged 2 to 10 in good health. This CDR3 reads CSARRGSGQETQYF. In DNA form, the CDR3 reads TGCAGTGCTAGAAGGGGTAGCGGCCAAGAGACCCAGTACTTC.